These T cell receptor beta chains were read from a single sample in a study of T cell responses to AZD1222 COVID-19 vaccine. Assay: immunoSEQ multiplex PCR; the TCRdb copy retains only in-frame clones and omits some. The sample lists about 94,000 clones, nearly 90% seen once, with 10% to 15% in the top ten. The sample in question was peripheral blood, obtained on day 0 of AZD1222 vaccination. These receptors originate from an adult in good health. Each CDR3 is given with its conserved first and last residue. A D gene is named only where the DNA matches it firmly. Clone size is not always given. Where it is, it says once, few, many or a class for expanded clones.

v_call: TRBV5-4; cdr3_length: 16; d_call: TRBD2; clone_size: few; j_call: TRBJ2-1; cdr3_aa: CASSWGTSGFYNEQFF; cdr3_nt: TGTGCCAGCAGCTGGGGGACTAGCGGGTTCTACAATGAGCAGTTCTTC
v_call: TRBV11-2; cdr3_length: 15; d_call: TRBD2; clone_size: .; j_call: TRBJ2-3; cdr3_aa: CASSLEGGMTDTQYF; cdr3_nt: TGTGCCAGCAGCTTAGAGGGGGGGATGACAGATACGCAGTATTTT
v_call: TRBV29-1; cdr3_length: 15; d_call: TRBD1; clone_size: once; j_call: TRBJ2-1; cdr3_aa: CSVIGRDSSYNEQFF; cdr3_nt: TGCAGCGTGATAGGCCGGGACAGCTCCTACAATGAGCAGTTCTTC
v_call: TRBV29-1; cdr3_length: 13; d_call: TRBD1; clone_size: .; j_call: TRBJ1-2; cdr3_aa: CSVAQGWLSSYTF; cdr3_nt: TGCAGCGTCGCACAGGGGTGGCTTTCTAGCTACACCTTC
v_call: TRBV28; cdr3_length: 15; d_call: TRBD1; clone_size: .; j_call: TRBJ1-5; cdr3_aa: CASSLRDRVHQPQHF; cdr3_nt: TGTGCCAGCAGTTTAAGGGACAGGGTCCATCAGCCCCAGCATTTT
v_call: TRBV12-3/TRBV12-4; cdr3_length: 11; d_call: .; clone_size: .; j_call: TRBJ2-7; cdr3_aa: CASSAGYEQYF; cdr3_nt: TGTGCCAGCAGTGCTGGCTACGAGCAGTACTTC
v_call: TRBV5-1; cdr3_length: 13; d_call: .; clone_size: .; j_call: TRBJ1-2; cdr3_aa: CASSSPVGDGYTF; cdr3_nt: TGCGCCAGCAGCTCCCCGGTGGGGGATGGCTACACCTTC
v_call: TRBV7-9; cdr3_length: 14; d_call: .; clone_size: once; j_call: TRBJ1-5; cdr3_aa: CASSLDTANQPQHF; cdr3_nt: TGTGCCAGCAGCTTAGATACGGCGAATCAGCCCCAGCATTTT
v_call: TRBV10-3; cdr3_length: 14; d_call: TRBD1; clone_size: .; j_call: TRBJ2-2; cdr3_aa: CAISGTGLGGELFF; cdr3_nt: TGTGCCATCAGCGGGACAGGGTTAGGCGGGGAGCTGTTTTTT
v_call: TRBV14; cdr3_length: 15; d_call: .; clone_size: .; j_call: TRBJ2-3; cdr3_aa: CASSQGSAITDTQYF; cdr3_nt: TGTGCCAGCAGCCAAGGCTCGGCAATCACAGATACGCAGTATTTT
v_call: TRBV19; cdr3_length: 14; d_call: .; clone_size: .; j_call: TRBJ2-2; cdr3_aa: CASKRSGITGELFF; cdr3_nt: TGTGCCAGTAAGCGCTCAGGGATCACCGGGGAGCTGTTTTTT
v_call: TRBV9; cdr3_length: 12; d_call: .; clone_size: few; j_call: TRBJ1-1; cdr3_aa: CASSGGSVEAFF; cdr3_nt: TGTGCCAGCAGCGGGGGGAGCGTTGAAGCTTTCTTT
v_call: TRBV4-3; cdr3_length: 13; d_call: TRBD1; clone_size: .; j_call: TRBJ1-3; cdr3_aa: CASSLIGGDRIYF; cdr3_nt: TGCGCCAGCAGCCTTATTGGAGGGGACAGGATATATTTT
v_call: TRBV9; cdr3_length: 15; d_call: TRBD1; clone_size: .; j_call: TRBJ2-7; cdr3_aa: CASSARTGGIYEQYF; cdr3_nt: TGTGCCAGCAGCGCCCGGACAGGGGGTATTTACGAGCAGTACTTC
v_call: TRBV25-1; cdr3_length: 15; d_call: .; clone_size: .; j_call: TRBJ1-6; cdr3_aa: CASSEYGSRGAPLHF; cdr3_nt: TGTGCCAGCAGTGAATATGGGTCAAGGGGGGCACCCCTCCACTTT
v_call: TRBV7-2; cdr3_length: 15; d_call: .; clone_size: .; j_call: TRBJ1-5; cdr3_aa: CASSLGGDGNQPQHF; cdr3_nt: TGTGCCAGCAGCTTAGGGGGGGATGGCAATCAGCCCCAGCATTTT
v_call: TRBV7-9; cdr3_length: 15; d_call: .; clone_size: .; j_call: TRBJ1-2; cdr3_aa: CASSYRDTEYYGYTF; cdr3_nt: TGTGCCAGCAGTTATCGGGACACGGAATACTATGGCTACACCTTC
v_call: TRBV30; cdr3_length: 15; d_call: TRBD1; clone_size: .; j_call: TRBJ1-2; cdr3_aa: CAWSGGTVPNYGYTF; cdr3_nt: TGTGCCTGGAGTGGGGGGACAGTGCCGAACTATGGCTACACCTTC
v_call: TRBV15; cdr3_length: 16; d_call: .; clone_size: few; j_call: TRBJ1-1; cdr3_aa: CATSRDLGTLNTEAFF; cdr3_nt: TGTGCCACCAGCAGAGATTTGGGGACCCTGAACACTGAAGCTTTCTTT
v_call: TRBV10-3; cdr3_length: 17; d_call: .; clone_size: .; j_call: TRBJ1-2; cdr3_aa: CAISAGEGRSSNYGYTF; cdr3_nt: TGTGCCATCAGTGCCGGGGAGGGTCGGAGTTCTAACTATGGCTACACCTTC
v_call: TRBV6-5; cdr3_length: 15; d_call: .; clone_size: .; j_call: TRBJ1-5; cdr3_aa: CASSYSGQGRQPQHF; cdr3_nt: TGTGCCAGCAGTTACTCGGGGCAGGGCCGACAGCCCCAGCATTTT
v_call: TRBV15; cdr3_length: 16; d_call: .; clone_size: .; j_call: TRBJ1-4; cdr3_aa: CATSRNPPGTNEKLFF; cdr3_nt: TGTGCCACCAGCAGAAACCCTCCAGGAACTAATGAAAAACTGTTTTTT